The 12 T cell receptor beta chains below were found in one sample sequenced in a study of cytomegalovirus exposure and HLA in healthy donors (dated by TCRdb to 2016 to 2017). The method behind the library was the immunoSEQ multiplex PCR assay. A mixture of 60 forward primers for TCR Vbeta segments and 13 reverse primers for TCR Jbeta segments was used in the multiplex PCR. Not all clones reach the TCRdb copy of this immuneACCESS table, which keeps in-frame sequences only. Checked studies attribute under half of the gap to unresolved V genes and leave the rest unexplained. The sample contains 110,000 to 150,000 clones, over 60% of them found a single time. 1.7% of the sample is in the top ten clones. The sequenced sample consisted of PBMCs. These receptors were taken from a woman younger than 45 in good health and CMV-seronegative.

This clone was detected a few times. The chain carries TRBV6-5 and TRBJ1-1, with 10 bases matching TRBD1. The CDR3 has 16 amino acids. With 2 bases clipped from V and 4 bases from J, the junction kept 7 bases outside the gene matches. Germline assignment: CDR1 MNHEY and CDR2 SVGAGI. The CDR3 spells CASSYRQGAGTTEAFF. DNA for the CDR3: TGTGCCAGCAGTTACAGACAGGGGGCCGGGACCACTGAAGCTTTCTTT.

This rearrangement joins TRBV28 to TRBJ1-4; 7 nucleotides agree with TRBD1. Losses at the gene ends were 3 bases for V and 0 bases for J; bases not matched to a gene: 4. Germline values: CDR1 MDHEN, CDR2 SYDVKM. This CDR3 has 16 amino acids. For the CDR3, the DNA is TGTGCCAGCAGTTTTCAGGGGACAGCAACTAATGAAAAACTGTTTTTT. Translating gives CASSFQGTATNEKLFF.

The chain joins TRBV19 to TRBJ2-4, with 7 bases aligning to TRBD2. Germline loops: CDR1 LNHDA, CDR2 SQIVND (reference sequence). The CDR3 contains 16 residues. J was trimmed by 0 bases and V by 0 bases; bases with no gene match: 2. This CDR3 reads CASSIDLAEAKNIQYF. DNA of the CDR3: TGTGCCAGTAGTATAGATCTAGCGGAAGCCAAAAACATTCAGTACTTC.

The V and J genes are TRBV29-1 and TRBJ2-1, with 7 bases identical to TRBD1. Germline V gene lookup returns CDR1 SQVTM and CDR2 ANQGSEA. The length of the CDR3 is 18 residues. The V gene end was trimmed by 7 bases and the J gene end by 0 bases; junction bases not matched to a gene: 18. CDR3 residues: CSAQGQLRGTSSYNEQFF. CDR3 bases: TGCAGCGCCCAGGGACAGCTTAGGGGGACGAGCTCCTACAATGAGCAGTTCTTC.

This chain joins TRBV7-2 and TRBJ2-1; 9 nucleotides match TRBD1. Germline trimming cut 5 bases from V and 4 bases from J; bases unmatched to any gene: 15. Germline V CDR1 and CDR2: SGHTA, FQGNSA. This CDR3 has 18 amino acids. The CDR3 coding sequence is TGTGCCAGCAGCCCTCCGGGACAGGGATCCTCCCTGTACAATGAGCAGTTCTTC. Protein product: CASSPPGQGSSLYNEQFF.

The chain links TRBV4-1 to TRBJ1-4; the D gene is possibly TRBD1 (6 bases). CDR3 length equals 14 residues. Per germline, CDR1 MGHRA and CDR2 YSYEKL. V shed 0 bases and J shed 5 bases, with 7 bases lying between them. The CDR3 region has the DNA TGCGCCAGCAGCCAAGAAGGGGGAAATGAAAAACTGTTTTTT. Amino acid sequence: CASSQEGGNEKLFF.

CDR3 loop: CSASSKRQFF. The DNA of the CDR3 is TGCAGTGCTAGTAGCAAACGGCAGTTCTTC. The chain is built from TRBV20-1 and TRBJ2-1; unclear D gene. This CDR3 has 10 residues. CDR1 is DFQATT, CDR2 SNEGSKA, per germline (reference sequence). V was cut by 3 bases and J by 12 bases, with 9 bases left in between.

Here the CDR3 DNA reads TGTGCCAGCAGCGTATTCCAGGGGTACGGCACAGATACGCAGTATTTT. As protein: CASSVFQGYGTDTQYF. This chain joins TRBV9 and TRBJ2-3, with a possible D match to TRBD1 (6 bases). The CDR3 length is 16 residues. Germline assignment: CDR1 SGDLS and CDR2 YYNGEE. The germline V and J ends were trimmed by 1 base and 1 base, with 13 bases remaining between them. Full variable domain (outside the CDR3, taken from reference TRBV9 and TRBJ2-3): DSGVTQTPKHLITATGQRVTLRCSPRSGDLSVYWYQQSLDQGLQFLIQYYNGEERAKGNILERFSAQQFPDLHSELNLSSLELGDSALYFCASSVFQGYGTDTQYFGPGTRLTVL.

The chain uses TRBV7-8 and TRBJ1-2, with TRBD1 identical over 8 bases. This CDR3 comprises 16 residues. V lost 5 bases and J lost 3; bases outside the gene matches: 11. Germline values: CDR1 SGHVS, CDR2 FQNEAQ. The CDR3 region is CASSPLGATGDYGYTF. DNA of the CDR3: TGTGCCAGCAGCCCGCTCGGGGCGACAGGGGACTATGGCTACACCTTC.

V is TRBV6-5 and J is TRBJ1-1, with D possibly being TRBD1 (5 bases). There are 15 residues in the CDR3. Between the trimmed V and J ends, which lost 6 bases and 2 bases, there was a span of 16 bases. The germline CDR1 and CDR2 sequences are MNHEY and SVGAGI. The CDR3: CASSPLNRYNTEAFF. The CDR3 DNA sequence: TGTGCCAGCAGCCCTTTGAACAGGTATAACACTGAAGCTTTCTTT.

V gene TRBV28 combines with J gene TRBJ1-1; D gene ambiguous. V was trimmed by 5 bases and J by 4 bases, leaving 8 bases between them. CDR1 is MDHEN, CDR2 SYDVKM, per germline. The CDR3 runs 12 residues. The CDR3 region has the DNA TGTGCCAGCAGTCAGCGGGGCACTGAAGCTTTCTTT. Protein: CASSQRGTEAFF.

As to this clone: The same CDR3 also results from other DNA sequences found in this sample. This chain joins TRBV7-3 and TRBJ1-5; 7 positions agree with TRBD1. With V trimmed by 2 bases and J by 7 bases, 2 bases remained unmatched. CDR1 SGHTA and CDR2 FQGTGA come from the germline V gene. The CDR3 is 13 residues long. The CDR3: CASSLQGGQPQHF. CDR3 DNA: TGTGCCAGCAGCTTACAGGGGGGACAGCCCCAGCATTTT.